This is a list of T cell receptor beta chains from one sample in a study of shared clonotypes between healthy human individuals. TCRdb keeps only in-frame clones here, not all; method: immunoSEQ multiplex PCR. The sample lists some 680,000 clones, 73% occurring once. The sequencing sample was made of memory CD4+ T cells sorted from blood. These TCRs come from a woman in her twenties or thirties in good health. CDR3s include the opening cysteine and the closing phenylalanine or tryptophan. The D gene is left open where the match is weak. Size is omitted from some rows. Given values are once, few, many or a class for expanded clones.

V,J,size,D,CDR3,DNA
TRBV2,TRBJ2-3,few,NA,CASSASDSDTQYF,TGTGCCAGCAGTGCCTCGGATTCAGATACGCAGTATTTT
TRBV5-4,TRBJ2-3,NA,NA,CASSLQDTQYF,TGTGCCAGCAGCTTGCAAGATACGCAGTATTTT
TRBV10-1,TRBJ1-1,few,TRBD1,CASTTRTGEIGPSTEAFF,TGCGCCAGCACTACGAGGACAGGGGAAATAGGTCCCAGCACTGAAGCTTTCTTT
TRBV19,TRBJ2-1,NA,TRBD2,CASSMSWLAGGNEQFF,TGTGCCAGTAGTATGTCATGGCTAGCGGGAGGCAATGAGCAGTTCTTC
TRBV18,TRBJ2-3,NA,NA,CASSRRTSTDTQYF,TGTGCCAGCTCACGGAGGACTAGCACAGATACGCAGTATTTT
TRBV6-1,TRBJ1-1,NA,NA,CASRQGSTEAFF,TGTGCCAGCAGGCAGGGCTCCACTGAAGCTTTCTTT
TRBV7-9,TRBJ1-1,few,TRBD1,CASSYGTGSPEAFF,TGTGCCAGCAGCTACGGGACAGGATCCCCTGAAGCTTTCTTT
TRBV6-5,TRBJ2-7,few,NA,CASSYSFGSHPYEQYF,TGTGCCAGCAGTTACTCTTTCGGGAGTCATCCCTACGAGCAGTACTTC
TRBV11-2,TRBJ2-7,few,NA,CASSLYRVGVSFEQYF,TGTGCCAGCAGCTTATATCGGGTCGGGGTTTCATTCGAGCAGTACTTC
TRBV27,TRBJ1-2,NA,NA,CASSLIDSTDGYTF,TGTGCCAGCAGTTTAATCGACAGTACTGATGGCTACACCTTC
TRBV7-2,TRBJ2-5,few,TRBD2,CASLGGLAGVQETQYF,TGTGCCAGCTTAGGGGGACTAGCGGGAGTCCAAGAGACCCAGTACTTC
TRBV18,TRBJ2-1,many,NA,CASSPNPGPEQFF,TGTGCCAGCTCACCAAATCCTGGACCGGAGCAGTTCTTC
TRBV5-5,TRBJ1-2,few,TRBD1,CASSLAVTGVRGYTF,TGTGCCAGCAGCTTGGCCGTAACAGGGGTACGAGGCTACACCTTC
TRBV2,TRBJ2-2,NA,NA,CASSDMGPTSTGELFF,TGTGCCAGCAGTGATATGGGACCAACTAGTACCGGGGAGCTGTTTTTT
TRBV30,TRBJ1-2,NA,TRBD1,CAWSLTGTNYGYTF,TGTGCCTGGAGTTTGACAGGGACTAACTATGGCTACACCTTC
TRBV2,TRBJ2-3,NA,TRBD2,CASSEGLGIDTQYF,TGTGCCAGCAGTGAGGGACTAGGAATAGATACGCAGTATTTT
TRBV21-1,TRBJ1-4,NA,NA,CASSTREGQEKLFF,TGTGCCAGCAGCACCCGAGAGGGACAAGAAAAACTGTTTTTT
TRBV19,TRBJ1-1,few,NA,CASSIRTGNAEAFF,TGTGCCAGTAGTATTAGGACGGGGAACGCTGAAGCTTTCTTT
TRBV10-3,TRBJ1-1,NA,NA,CAMSWGQNTEAFF,TGTGCCATGTCGTGGGGGCAGAACACTGAAGCTTTCTTT
TRBV19,TRBJ2-5,NA,TRBD2,CASSSRTSGGQETQYF,TGTGCCAGTAGTAGTAGGACTAGCGGGGGCCAAGAGACCCAGTACTTC
TRBV4-1,TRBJ2-4,NA,NA,CASSQDGQKNIQYF,TGCGCCAGCAGCCAGGACGGACAGAAAAACATTCAGTACTTC
TRBV5-1,TRBJ1-5,NA,TRBD1,CASSLGTGGQPQHF,TGCGCCAGCAGTCTTGGGACAGGGGGACAGCCCCAGCATTTT
TRBV2,TRBJ1-1,NA,NA,CASRPTGFAMNTEAFF,TGTGCCAGCAGACCCACAGGGTTCGCAATGAACACTGAAGCTTTCTTT
TRBV11-2,TRBJ2-3,NA,TRBD1,CASSFLTGVSTDTQYF,TGTGCCAGCAGCTTCTTGACAGGGGTTAGCACAGATACGCAGTATTTT
TRBV28,TRBJ1-2,few,TRBD1,CASRGTGSNYGYTF,TGTGCCAGCAGGGGGACAGGTTCTAACTATGGCTACACCTTC